This T cell receptor beta chain appears in the sequencing data of a study of blood T cell repertoires in COVID-19. In the original workflow: The authors estimated nucleated cell counts from reference gene primer amplification. Assay: immunoSEQ multiplex PCR; the TCRdb copy retains only in-frame clones and omits some. V and J calls plus clone size are reproduced from that table; the DNA served to infer D and trimming. The table records over 100,000 clones, approximately 90% of them present only once. V was pared by 2 bases and J by 3 bases, with 14 bases between. The CDR3 spans 15 residues. Followed longitudinally, the Seattle patients had been enrolled during active infection.

The source of this sequence is a man in his 60s with COVID-19, enrolled during active disease. The chain combines TRBV23-1 with TRBJ2-7; perhaps TRBD2 as D (6 bases). TRBV23-1 is flagged as an ORF with uncertain function. Sequencing used peripheral blood. Here the CDR3 reads CASSQGPLGLYEQYF. The CDR3 DNA follows: TGCGCCAGCAGTCAAGGGCCTCTGGGACTCTACGAGCAGTACTTC.